The 30 T cell receptor beta chains below were found in one sample sequenced in a study of T-cell memory formation after mild COVID-19. TCRdb independently ran MiXCR on the 5' RACE reads; one entry per CDR3 protein. This sample carries about 110,000 distinct CDR3 sequences, roughly an eighth of them seen once, and the ten largest clones take around 27%. The sample comprised PBMCs or a T cell subset sorted from them (not recorded which). The origin of the receptors is an adult woman who had mild COVID-19 (a few samples of this study predate the infection). Cell type and time point are not known.

J is TRBJ1-5 and V is TRBV7-8, with D maybe TRBD1 (5 bases). Trimming took off 2 bases at V and 9 bases at J, with 23 bases between the two ends. This CDR3 spans 17 amino acids. CDR1 and CDR2 (germline): SGHVS, FQNEAQ. The CDR3 DNA reads TGTGCCAGCAGCTTACAGAAACTAGGGACGGCACCCCGGCCCCAGCATTTT. Translating gives CASSLQKLGTAPRPQHF.

This clonotype was seen more than once but under ten times. V usage is TRBV10-3 and J usage is TRBJ1-1, with a possible D match to TRBD1 (5 bases). CDR3 length: 14 amino acids. Trimming took 3 bases from V and 1 from J, leaving 9 bases between them. Germline lookup yields CDR1 ENHRY and CDR2 SYGVKD. Here the CDR3 reads CAISEPGENTEAFF. CDR3 bases: TGTGCCATCAGTGAACCGGGGGAGAACACTGAAGCTTTCTTT.

This clonotype was counted only a few times. The chain employs TRBV9 and TRBJ2-5, with D perhaps matching TRBD1 (5 bases). Germline V gene lookup returns CDR1 SGDLS and CDR2 YYNGEE. V gave up 3 bases and J gave up 7 bases, with 16 bases separating them. The CDR3 consists of 14 residues. The DNA for the CDR3 is TGTGCCAGCAGCGGACAGAGTTCTAGTGGGACCCAGTACTTC. Its translation: CASSGQSSSGTQYF.

The V and J genes are TRBV28 and TRBJ2-3; 8 bases fit TRBD2. This CDR3 is built from 13 residues. Germline V gene sequence: CDR1 MDHEN, CDR2 SYDVKM. CDR3 region: CGSGAIGTDTQYF. The CDR3 nucleotides read TGTGGTAGCGGGGCTATAGGCACAGATACGCAGTATTTT.

This clonotype appeared a few times. The rearrangement links TRBV7-2 to TRBJ2-7, with D hard to call. V lost 6 bases, J lost 2 bases, and 17 bases lay in between. Germline V gene data show CDR1 as SGHTA and CDR2 as FQGNSA. CDR3 length: 15 residues. CDR3 DNA: TGTGCCAGCAGTACGACAATGGACGGAACCTACGAGCAGTACTTC. Translating gives CASSTTMDGTYEQYF.

This clonotype was found a few times. This chain joins TRBV29-1 and TRBJ2-1; TRBD2 matches at 10 bases. The CDR3 length is 18 residues. Germline CDR1 is SQVTM and CDR2 is ANQGSEA. Trimming removed 6 bases from V and 3 bases from J; junction bases left unmatched: 17. CDR3 sequence: CSVATFTLAGAIYNEQFF. The CDR3 DNA sequence: TGCAGCGTGGCCACCTTTACTCTAGCGGGAGCGATCTACAATGAGCAGTTCTTC.

The chain employs TRBV12-5 and TRBJ1-2; D is uncertain. The CDR3 is 12 residues long. CDR1 and CDR2 from the germline V gene are LGHNT and FRNRAP. The V end was cut by 4 bases, the J end by 5 bases, with 8 bases between. CDR3 sequence: CASGSETYGYTF. CDR3 DNA: TGTGCTAGTGGTTCCGAGACTTATGGCTACACCTTC. The entire variable domain, with the rest obtained from reference TRBV12-5 and TRBJ1-2, is as follows: DARVTQTPRHKVTEMGQEVTMRCQPILGHNTVFWYRQTMMQGLELLAYFRNRAPLDDSGMPKDRFSAEMPDATLATLKIQPSEPRDSAVYFCASGSETYGYTFGSGTRLTVV.

This clonotype has only a few counts. The genes are TRBV4-1 and TRBJ2-7; a possible D gene is TRBD2 (6 bases). There are 14 residues in the CDR3. With 4 bases removed from V and 3 bases from J, the gap between germline ends came to 13 bases. Germline CDR1 is MGHRA and CDR2 is YSYEKL. The CDR3 region has the DNA TGCGCCAGCAGCCCCCGGGACTCCGACTACGAGCAGTACTTC. Its translation is CASSPRDSDYEQYF.

This clonotype showed up just a few times. In DNA form, the CDR3 reads TGTGCCAGCAGTTACACCGGACGTCAGGACAGGGCGAACGAGCAGTACTTC. Protein sequence: CASSYTGRQDRANEQYF. The chain links TRBV6-2 or TRBV6-3 to TRBJ2-7; 8 bases fit TRBD1. V shed 2 bases and J 5 bases; nucleotides not matched to a gene: 14. The CDR3 totals 17 residues. Germline V gene data show CDR1 as MNHEY and CDR2 as SVGEGT.

In this sample, this clonotype turned up a few times. This CDR3 is CASSLERLGRETQYF. CDR3 DNA: TGCGCCAGCAGCTTGGAGCGTCTGGGGAGGGAGACCCAGTACTTC. The J gene is TRBJ2-5, the V gene TRBV5-1; D is perhaps TRBD2 (6 bases). This CDR3 comprises 15 residues. Per germline, CDR1 SGHRS and CDR2 YFSETQ. Trimming took off 0 bases at V and 5 bases at J, with 14 bases between the two ends.

This clonotype has a handful of counts. V and J are TRBV12-3 or TRBV12-4 and TRBJ2-3; D is ambiguous. V gave up 6 bases and J gave up 6 bases, with 19 bases separating them. The CDR3 covers 15 residues. CDR3 amino acids: CASSGPESAADTQYF. The DNA for the CDR3 is TGTGCCAGCAGCGGGCCCGAAAGTGCCGCCGATACGCAGTATTTT.

This clonotype appeared a few times. One end of the junction fails to match germline, which may point to a read error. The V and J genes are TRBV28 and TRBJ1-2; D ambiguous. The CDR3 is made up of 13 amino acids. Germline V gene sequence: CDR1 MDHEN, CDR2 SYDVKM. CDR3 amino acids: CASRLSGNYGYTF. The CDR3 region has the DNA TGTGCCAGCAGGTTATCGGGAAACTATGGCTACACCTTC.

This clonotype was found a few times. The genes are TRBV5-5 and TRBJ2-3; 8 bases fit TRBD2. After removal of 4 bases from V and 3 bases from J, the junction contained 13 bases not matched to a gene. The CDR3 contains 17 residues. CDR1 is SGHKS and CDR2 is YYEKEE in the germline V gene (reference sequence). CDR3 DNA: TGTGCCAGCAGCCCCGGGACGACGGGAGGGCGAACAGATACGCAGTATTTT. Residues: CASSPGTTGGRTDTQYF.

This clonotype has ten or more counts. This chain uses TRBV20-1 with TRBJ2-7; D unresolved. The CDR3 consists of 15 residues. V was shortened by 3 bases and J by 2 bases, with 17 bases between the two germline ends. CDR1 and CDR2 from the germline V gene are DFQATT and SNEGSKA (reference sequence). The CDR3 sequence: CSASGEETLPYEQYF. CDR3 DNA sequence: TGCAGTGCTAGTGGGGAAGAAACCCTTCCCTACGAGCAGTACTTC.

Many counts were recorded for this clonotype. The chain combines TRBV15 with TRBJ2-4; D is undetermined. The germline V gene has CDR1 LNHNV and CDR2 YYDKDF (reference sequence). The CDR3 sequence is 16 residues long. The germline V and J ends were trimmed by 0 bases and 0 bases, with 9 bases remaining between them. As DNA, the CDR3 is TGTGCCACCAGCAGAGAGGCGGCGATAGCCAAAAACATTCAGTACTTC. It specifies CATSREAAIAKNIQYF.

The gene calls are TRBV7-8 and TRBJ2-3; 8 bases align to TRBD2. The CDR3 runs 15 residues. CDR1 and CDR2 from the germline V gene are SGHVS and FQNEAQ. V gave up 3 bases and J gave up 7 bases; unmatched junction bases: 9. CDR3 sequence reads: CASSLFEAGVNTQYF. In nucleotides, the CDR3 is TGTGCCAGCAGCTTGTTCGAAGCGGGAGTAAATACGCAGTATTTT.

The chain joins TRBV7-9 to TRBJ2-1; either TRBD1 or TRBD2 may supply D (6 bases each). This CDR3 region has 14 residues. Germline CDR1 SEHNR, CDR2 FQNEAQ (reference sequence). Trimming cost V 7 bases and J 8 bases, with 18 bases left between them. CDR3 residues: CASNHGGAPHEQFF. The CDR3 nucleotides are TGTGCCAGCAACCACGGGGGCGCCCCCCATGAGCAGTTCTTC.

This clonotype was seen ten or more times. The rearrangement links TRBV7-3 to TRBJ2-3, with TRBD1 identical over 9 bases. Germline assignment: CDR1 SGHTA and CDR2 FQGTGA. V gave up 4 bases and J gave up 5 bases; unmatched junction bases: 7. The CDR3 runs to 15 residues. CDR3 bases: TGTGCCAGCAGCTCCGGGGACAGGGTCGGAGATACGCAGTATTTT. Translating it yields CASSSGDRVGDTQYF.

This rearrangement joins TRBV5-1 to TRBJ2-1, with 7 bases fitting TRBD2. The CDR3 loop spans 15 amino acids. Looked up from germline, CDR1 is SGHRS and CDR2 is YFSETQ. With 6 bases clipped from V and 3 bases from J, the junction kept 9 bases outside the gene matches. The CDR3 loop is CASTGAGEIYNEQFF. The DNA for the CDR3 is TGCGCCAGCACCGGGGCGGGAGAGATCTACAATGAGCAGTTCTTC.

V usage is TRBV19 and J usage is TRBJ2-7; tentatively, D is TRBD1 or TRBD2 (5 bases each). Germline values: CDR1 LNHDA, CDR2 SQIVND (reference sequence). CDR3 length equals 14 residues. Trimming removed 5 bases at V and 0 bases at J, with 11 bases between. CDR3: CASSPGRSSYEQYF. The CDR3 DNA reads TGTGCCAGTAGTCCGGGACGGAGCTCCTACGAGCAGTACTTC.

V and J are TRBV2 and TRBJ2-7; the D gene is possibly TRBD1 (6 bases). The V and J ends lost 5 bases and 2 bases respectively, with 13 bases between them. The CDR3 loop spans 14 amino acids. Germline CDR1 SNHLY, CDR2 FYNNEI. The DNA for the CDR3 is TGTGCCAGCAGTACGGACAGTACGGCCTACGAGCAGTACTTC. It is translated as CASSTDSTAYEQYF.

In this sample, this clonotype turned up a few times. This chain connects TRBV6-2 or TRBV6-3 to TRBJ2-7; the D is unclear. The CDR3 loop spans 14 amino acids. Germline CDR1 reads MNHEY; CDR2 reads SVGEGT. Trimming shortened V by 2 bases and J by 3 bases, and 11 bases separated the two germline ends. CDR3 nucleotide sequence: TGTGCCAGCAGTTACATCCAAACAAACTACGAGCAGTACTTC. It codes for CASSYIQTNYEQYF.

Only a few counts were recorded for this clonotype. The J gene is TRBJ1-6, the V gene TRBV24-1; 7 bases agree with TRBD1. The CDR3 consists of 13 residues. Germline assignment: CDR1 KGHDR and CDR2 SFDVKD. V dropped 7 bases and J dropped 10; count of bases not matched to a gene: 6. Here the CDR3 reads CATRKGAGSPLHF. The CDR3 DNA reads as TGTGCCACCAGAAAGGGGGCTGGATCACCCCTCCACTTT.

This clonotype was found a few times. The CDR3 reads CASSEWGTADTQYF. The CDR3 coding sequence is TGTGCCAGCAGTGAATGGGGGACCGCAGATACGCAGTATTTT. This chain joins TRBV25-1 and TRBJ2-3, with D perhaps assigned TRBD1 or TRBD2 (5 bases each). V lost 1 base, J lost 4 bases, and 9 bases lay in between. CDR1 and CDR2 from the germline V gene are MGHDK and SYGVNS. This CDR3 contains 14 residues.

This clonotype has a handful of counts. The chain joins TRBV12-3 or TRBV12-4 to TRBJ2-1; 8 bases are a match to TRBD2. J gave up 3 bases and V 8 bases, and 15 bases lay outside the gene matches. This CDR3 has 17 residues. CDR3 residues: CASSPPGTSVLYNEQFF. Written as DNA, the CDR3 is TGTGCCAGCTCCCCCCCCGGGACTAGTGTTCTCTACAATGAGCAGTTCTTC.

The chain has TRBV27 and TRBJ2-3; perhaps TRBD2 as D (5 bases). The CDR3 extends over 17 amino acids. CDR1 MNHEY and CDR2 SMNVEV come from the germline V gene (reference sequence). Trimming cost V 3 bases and J 2 bases, with 18 bases left between them. The CDR3 sequence: CASSFTGGSLITDTQYF. DNA for the CDR3: TGTGCCAGCAGTTTCACTGGAGGCTCTTTAATCACAGATACGCAGTATTTT.

This clonotype was observed many times. The chain combines TRBV27 with TRBJ2-7; D ambiguous. Trimming stripped 8 bases from V and 2 bases from J, with 13 bases between. The length of the CDR3 is 13 residues. Germline V lookup: CDR1 MNHEY, CDR2 SMNVEV (reference sequence). CDR3 sequence reads: CASGTGGTYEQYF. For the CDR3, the DNA is TGTGCCAGCGGTACCGGCGGAACCTACGAGCAGTACTTC.

The J gene is TRBJ1-2, the V gene TRBV30; 7 positions agree with TRBD1. The CDR3 length is 13 residues. Germline V gives CDR1 GTSNPN, CDR2 SVGIG (reference sequence). V gave up 2 bases and J gave up 4 bases; unmatched junction bases: 4. CDR3 bases: TGTGCCTGGAGTTGGGAGGGGGCCTATGGCTACACCTTC. It codes for CAWSWEGAYGYTF.

In its sample, this clonotype was seen a few times. The chain couples TRBV15 to TRBJ2-5; D ambiguous. This CDR3 is 16 amino acids long. With 0 bases removed from V and 2 bases from J, the gap between germline ends came to 13 bases. CDR1 is LNHNV, CDR2 YYDKDF, per germline (reference sequence). The CDR3 region is CATSRDLADLQETQYF. In nucleotides, the CDR3 is TGTGCCACCAGCAGAGATTTGGCAGATTTACAAGAGACCCAGTACTTC.

This chain links TRBV27 with TRBJ2-7; no reliable D call. This CDR3 is built from 14 residues. Trimming removed 3 bases from V and 3 bases from J, with 12 bases in between. From germline, CDR1 is MNHEY and CDR2 SMNVEV (reference sequence). CDR3 in amino acids: CASSLAGRYYEQYF. The CDR3 coding sequence is TGTGCCAGCAGTTTGGCAGGACGGTACTACGAGCAGTACTTC.